The T cell receptor beta chain under discussion was sequenced for a study of sequential checkpoint blockade in melanoma. Study at large: Both treatment sequences were followed by maintenance nivolumab.

Assay used: immunoSEQ multiplex PCR; TCRdb lists only in-frame clones, some missing. Of roughly 1,200 clones in the sample, roughly 20% were seen once. Treatment meaning: randomized to nivolumab then ipilimumab (arm A) or the reverse (arm B). Trimming removed 7 bases at V and 6 bases at J, with 19 bases between. Germline V CDR1 and CDR2: MDHEN, SYDVKM. This CDR3 has 14 amino acids. This clone was counted only a few times. This receptor was identified in a human donor with melanoma. The chain has TRBV28 and TRBJ2-7; tentative D call: TRBD2 (6 bases). The sequences come from tumor tissue (inferred from file names), collected from a patient given nivolumab and ipilimumab in sequence. The CDR3 sequence: CASTFGAGIGEQYF. Written as DNA, the CDR3 is TGTGCCAGCACTTTCGGGGCGGGGATAGGCGAGCAGTACTTC.